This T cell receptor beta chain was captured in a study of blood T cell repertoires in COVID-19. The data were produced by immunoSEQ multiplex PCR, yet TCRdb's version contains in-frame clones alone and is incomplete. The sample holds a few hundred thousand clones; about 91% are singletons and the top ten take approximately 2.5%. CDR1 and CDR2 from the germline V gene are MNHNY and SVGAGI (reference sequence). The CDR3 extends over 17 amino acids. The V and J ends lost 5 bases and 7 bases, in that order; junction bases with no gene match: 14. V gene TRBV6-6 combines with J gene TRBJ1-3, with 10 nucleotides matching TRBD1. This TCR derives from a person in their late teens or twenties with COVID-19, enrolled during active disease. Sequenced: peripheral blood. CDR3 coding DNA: TGTGCCAGCAGTCCCTCGAGGGGGGGACAGGGGAGGAACACCATATATTTT. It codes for CASSPSRGGQGRNTIYF.